The 10 T cell receptor beta chains reported below all come from one sample, sequenced in a study of cytomegalovirus exposure and HLA in healthy donors. Use of 60 Vbeta and 13 Jbeta primers characterized the PCR. Clones were read by immunoSEQ multiplex PCR, and TCRdb kept only the in-frame ones, dropping some. This table holds some 180,000 clones, 75% to 85% found once. Sequenced material: PBMCs. The receptor set was obtained from a woman aged 25 to 45 in good health and CMV-seropositive.

This chain uses TRBV10-2 with TRBJ1-2; no clear D. V was clipped by 3 bases and J by 6 bases, with 11 bases between them. This CDR3 comprises 13 residues. Germline values: CDR1 WSHSY, CDR2 SAAADI. CDR3 nucleotides: TGCGCCAGCAGTGATGGGAGACGAAATGGCTACACCTTC. Translated: CASSDGRRNGYTF.

The V and J genes are TRBV18 and TRBJ2-3; D is perhaps TRBD2 (5 bases). CDR1 is KGHSH and CDR2 is LQKENI in the germline V gene. The CDR3 length is 11 residues. Trimming cost V 6 bases and J 5 bases, with 6 bases left between them. CDR3 bases: TGTGCCAGCTCTGAGGGAGATACGCAGTATTTT. Translating gives CASSEGDTQYF. The entire variable domain, with the rest obtained from reference TRBV18 and TRBJ2-3, is as follows: NAGVMQNPRHLVRRRGQEARLRCSPMKGHSHVYWYRQLPEEGLKFMVYLQKENIIDESGMPKERFSAEFPKEGPSILRIQQVVRGDSAAYFCASSEGDTQYFGPGTRLTVL.

CDR3 in DNA: TGTGCCAGCAACGGGGGGGGAACCAATGAGCAGTTCTTC. This gives the protein CASNGGGTNEQFF. J is TRBJ2-1 and V is TRBV9; 8 nucleotides agree with TRBD2. Germline trimming cut 6 bases from V and 6 bases from J; bases unmatched to any gene: 5. The germline gives CDR1 SGDLS, CDR2 YYNGEE. This CDR3 comprises 13 residues. The whole variable domain, filled in from reference TRBV9 and TRBJ2-1, reads DSGVTQTPKHLITATGQRVTLRCSPRSGDLSVYWYQQSLDQGLQFLIQYYNGEERAKGNILERFSAQQFPDLHSELNLSSLELGDSALYFCASNGGGTNEQFFGPGTRLTVL.

The rearrangement joins TRBV5-1 to TRBJ2-3; D uncertain. Germline CDR1 is SGHRS and CDR2 is YFSETQ. The CDR3 is 13 residues long. V lost 7 bases and J lost 0, with 9 bases in between. The CDR3 DNA sequence: TGCGCCAGCTTGGCCCCTAGCACAGATACGCAGTATTTT. This sequence encodes CASLAPSTDTQYF.

This clone came up a few times. V is TRBV6-7 and J is TRBJ1-5, with 8 bases aligning to TRBD1. TRBV6-7 is an ORF; its function is uncertain. This CDR3 spans 16 amino acids. V was clipped by 2 bases and J by 7 bases; unmatched bases: 10. The CDR3 sequence is CASSYPHRGRAQPQHF. DNA of the CDR3: TGTGCCAGCAGTTACCCCCACAGGGGGAGAGCACAGCCCCAGCATTTT.

V usage is TRBV7-2 and J usage is TRBJ2-5; D possibly corresponds to TRBD1 (8 bases). Per the germline V gene, CDR1 is SGHTA and CDR2 is FQGNSA. The CDR3 sequence is 16 residues long. V was cut by 7 bases and J by 5 bases, with 23 bases left in between. This CDR3 is CASTPTGGAGPETQYF. The CDR3 coding sequence is TGTGCCAGCACCCCCACAGGGGGAGCGGGGCCGGAGACCCAGTACTTC.

V gene TRBV10-1 combines with J gene TRBJ1-1; 7 bases agree with TRBD1. CDR1 is WNHNN, CDR2 SYGVQD, per germline (reference sequence). The CDR3 is made up of 16 amino acids. With 4 bases clipped from V and 1 base from J, the junction kept 9 bases outside the gene matches. In DNA form, the CDR3 reads TGCGCCAGCAGTGGTCTCAGGGGGAGGCGGAACACTGAAGCTTTCTTT. Its protein product is CASSGLRGRRNTEAFF.

This clone was detected a few times. The CDR3 DNA reads as TGCGCCAGCAGCCGGACTAGCGGGGCGGCACACGGTGAGCAGTTCTTC. This encodes CASSRTSGAAHGEQFF. The V call is TRBV5-1, the J call TRBJ2-1, with 12 bases lining up with TRBD2. V shed 4 bases, J shed 9 bases, and the junction held 11 bases outside the gene matches. Per the germline V gene, CDR1 is SGHRS and CDR2 is YFSETQ. The CDR3 is made up of 16 amino acids. The full variable domain, with the rest looked up from reference TRBV5-1 and TRBJ2-1, is KAGVTQTPRYLIKTRGQQVTLSCSPISGHRSVSWYQQTPGQGLQFLFEYFSETQRNKGNFPGRFSGRQFSNSRSEMNVSTLELGDSALYLCASSRTSGAAHGEQFFGPGTRLTVL.

This chain connects TRBV2 to TRBJ1-2; D ambiguous. The CDR3 length is 13 residues. Trimming pared 7 bases from V and 0 bases from J, leaving 9 bases between. The germline V gene encodes CDR1 SNHLY and CDR2 FYNNEI. CDR3 coding DNA: TGTGCCAGCAAGAGAGGGCCTAACTATGGCTACACCTTC. Its translation is CASKRGPNYGYTF. Filled out from reference TRBV2 and TRBJ1-2, the complete variable domain reads EPEVTQTPSHQVTQMGQEVILRCVPISNHLYFYWYRQILGQKVEFLVSFYNNEISEKSEIFDDQFSVERPDGSNFTLKIRSTKLEDSAMYFCASKRGPNYGYTFGSGTRLTVV.

The chain is built from TRBV12-5 and TRBJ2-1; 9 nucleotides align to TRBD1. The V and J ends lost 4 bases and 6 bases, in that order; junction bases with no gene match: 4. The CDR3 sequence is 14 residues long. The germline V gene has CDR1 LGHNT and CDR2 FRNRAP. CDR3 loop: CASGYPGQGNEQFF. In nucleotides, the CDR3 is TGTGCTAGTGGTTATCCGGGACAGGGCAATGAGCAGTTCTTC. Variable domain in full (rest from reference TRBV12-5 and TRBJ2-1): DARVTQTPRHKVTEMGQEVTMRCQPILGHNTVFWYRQTMMQGLELLAYFRNRAPLDDSGMPKDRFSAEMPDATLATLKIQPSEPRDSAVYFCASGYPGQGNEQFFGPGTRLTVL.